This T cell receptor beta chain stems from a study of blood T cells in healthy people across ages. Overall study results and limits: Higher diversity and more naive CD4+ cells were features of long-lived donors, compared to aged donors. Observed TCR beta diversity per million T cells went down as age went up. This fall followed a roughly linear course with age.

Each sample used at least 6.5 million PBMCs. On this clonotype: Its specificity is unknown.

The second PCR ran roughly 6 to 12 cycles with a sample-barcoded 5' primer and J-beta primers. CDR3-containing paired-end reads numbering at least 3 million came from each sample. TCRdb re-derived calls from the 5' RACE reads in MiXCR, one entry per CDR3 protein. The table records approximately 800,000 distinct CDR3 sequences, under 80% of them present only once. Germline V gives CDR1 LGHNA, CDR2 YSLEER. Trimming stripped 0 bases from V and 6 bases from J, with 9 bases between. This CDR3 is built from 13 residues. Sequencing used blood. This sequence originates from a man aged 30 to 45 in good health. V and J are TRBV4-3 and TRBJ2-7; the D is unclear. The CDR3: CASSQDLSFEQYF. In nucleotides, the CDR3 is TGCGCCAGCAGCCAAGATCTGTCTTTCGAGCAGTACTTC.